The TCR beta chain described here comes from a study of blood T cell repertoires in COVID-19. Looking at the study overall: Nucleic acid was either cDNA or gDNA, and it came from T cells, B-cell-depleted T cells, or PBMCs.

Profiled with immunoSEQ multiplex PCR; TCRdb holds only in-frame clones, not every one. The repertoire holds about 200,000 clones, 85% seen once, with under 20% in the top ten. In germline, CDR1 is DFQATT, CDR2 SNEGSKA (reference sequence). This CDR3 comprises 11 residues. The V and J ends lost 2 bases and 7 bases respectively, with 8 bases between them. The cohort comprised adults aged 18 to 89 years residing in under 30 US areas. Cohorts were determined from participant-reported clinical history. Two negative PCRs, clearance, or symptom resolution had been documented for recovered Cohort 3 donors. Material for sequencing was PBMCs or T cells enriched from blood (not recorded which). The V call is TRBV20-1, the J call TRBJ2-5, with D possibly TRBD2 on 6 matching bases. The TCR was taken from a man aged 40-55 years who had recovered from COVID-19. The CDR3 nucleotides are TGCAGTGCTAGACTAGCGCCGACCCAGTACTTC. Translation gives CSARLAPTQYF.